This T cell receptor (beta chain) is from a study of cytomegalovirus exposure and HLA in healthy donors. The CDR3 covers 15 residues. 60 Vbeta and 13 Jbeta primers were used in PCR. Profiling relied on immunoSEQ multiplex PCR, and the TCRdb table lists in-frame clones only, not all of them. In the table there are fewer than 200,000 clones, 70% to 90% of which are singletons. Sequenced sample: PBMCs. The chain carries TRBV1 and TRBJ2-3; the D call in the table, TRBD2, was not verified against the DNA. TRBV1 is designated a pseudogene. This TCR came from a woman aged 25 to 45 in good health and CMV-seronegative. This CDR3 reads CTKRDSEIETDTQYF. CDR3 nucleotide sequence: TGCACGAAACGGGACTCCGAGATCGAGACAGATACGCAGTATTTT.